This T cell receptor beta chain was documented in a study of T cells in localized non-small cell lung cancer. TCRdb keeps only in-frame clones here, not all; method: immunoSEQ multiplex PCR. This table has about 29,000 clones, about 88% appearing once. The J segment lost 4 bases and the V segment lost 10 bases, leaving 15 bases of the junction unmatched. Germline CDR1 SGHRS, CDR2 YFSETQ. The CDR3 totals 15 residues. This clone has just a few counts. The chain couples TRBV5-1 to TRBJ2-7, with TRBD2 identical over 9 bases. The sequences come from peripheral blood, collected before any cancer treatment. The sequence came from a woman aged 35 to 70 with stage I lung adenocarcinoma. The CDR3 loop reads CAGSVGAGGEYEQYF. The CDR3 DNA reads TGCGCCGGGAGTGTGGGGGCGGGAGGGGAGTACGAGCAGTACTTC.